Sequencing of this T cell receptor beta chain was carried out in a study of blood T cell repertoires in COVID-19. At the level of the study: COVID-19 samples collected from the United States, Italy and Spain covered acute and convalescent phases.

One Seattle source followed patients from active infection through their disease course. The CDR3 is made up of 18 amino acids. In germline, CDR1 is MGHDK, CDR2 SYGVNS. Trimming removed 2 bases at V and 0 bases at J, with 17 bases between. TCRdb's table, derived via immunoSEQ multiplex PCR, lists solely in-frame clones and lacks some. Among fewer than 200,000 clones listed, about 86% were seen once. Sequencing input: peripheral blood. The chain combines TRBV25-1 with TRBJ2-1; D remains unclear. The TCR was taken from a woman aged 70 to 79 with COVID-19, enrolled during active disease. This CDR3 reads CASSEPRLGGSSYNEQFF. CDR3 DNA: TGTGCCAGCAGTGAACCCCGTTTAGGCGGTAGCTCCTACAATGAGCAGTTCTTC.